What follows is one T cell receptor (beta chain) and its context. The data were taken from a study of control samples from healthy donors and cancer patients. Assay used: immunoSEQ multiplex PCR; TCRdb lists only in-frame clones, some missing. The table shows 150,000 or so clones, with around 94% occurring only once. The CDR3 runs to 14 residues. Unmatched junction bases numbered 8, after V lost 10 bases and J lost 5 bases. Germline V gives CDR1 KGHDR, CDR2 SFDVKD. Source material: blood. The receptor was isolated from a man aged 40-49 years in good health. The chain carries TRBV24-1 and TRBJ1-3; 9 bases are a match to TRBD1. Here the CDR3 reads CATRDRVKRNTIYF. CDR3 nucleotide sequence: TGTGCCACTCGGGACAGGGTGAAGAGAAACACCATATATTTT.